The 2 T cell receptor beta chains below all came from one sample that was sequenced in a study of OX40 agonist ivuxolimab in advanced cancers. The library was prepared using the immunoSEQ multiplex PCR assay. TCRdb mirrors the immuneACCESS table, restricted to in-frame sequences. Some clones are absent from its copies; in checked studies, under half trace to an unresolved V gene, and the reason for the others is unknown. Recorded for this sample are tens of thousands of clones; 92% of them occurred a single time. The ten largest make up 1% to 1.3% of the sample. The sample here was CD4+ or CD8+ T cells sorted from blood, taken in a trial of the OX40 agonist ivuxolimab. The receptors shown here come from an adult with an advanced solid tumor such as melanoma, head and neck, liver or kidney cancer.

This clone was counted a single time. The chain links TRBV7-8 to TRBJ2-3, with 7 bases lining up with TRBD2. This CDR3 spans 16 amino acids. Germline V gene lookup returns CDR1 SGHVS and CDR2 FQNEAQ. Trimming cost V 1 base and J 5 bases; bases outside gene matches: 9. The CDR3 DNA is TGTGCCAGCAGCTTAGAGGGGAGCGGGATACAAGATACGCAGTATTTT. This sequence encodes CASSLEGSGIQDTQYF.

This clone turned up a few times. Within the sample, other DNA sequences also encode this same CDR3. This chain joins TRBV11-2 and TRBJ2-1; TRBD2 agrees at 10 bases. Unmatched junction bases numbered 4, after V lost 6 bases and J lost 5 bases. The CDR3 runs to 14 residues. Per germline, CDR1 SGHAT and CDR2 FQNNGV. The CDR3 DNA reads TGTGCCAGCAGTCGGACTAGCGGTGACAATGAGCAGTTCTTC. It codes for CASSRTSGDNEQFF.